This T cell receptor beta chain was documented in a study of T cell repertoires in cytomegalovirus infection. Study as a whole: Shared public TCR beta signatures pointed to both CMV infection and a matching HLA type. Study-wide findings and caveats: Ex vivo, HLA-C-restricted CMV-specific TCR beta clonotypes prevailed over the rest of the response. The cumulative frequency of public TCR beta families distinguished individuals who carried CMV together with the relevant HLA.

With 1 base removed from V and 6 bases from J, the gap between germline ends came to 9 bases. The CDR3 covers 14 residues. The germline gives CDR1 SGHTA, CDR2 FQGNSA. This clonotype was observed many times. The antigen remains unidentified. Using its own MiXCR run on the reads, TCRdb lists one record per CDR3 protein. The top ten clones hold around half of a sample with about 250,000 distinct CDR3 sequences, about 17% of them seen once. The sequenced sample consisted of CD8+ T cells from PBMCs. The receptor was isolated from a human donor in good health (CMV status not recorded). Some clones in this sample may be carry-over from other donors' samples. The chain recombines TRBV7-2 with TRBJ1-4; possibly TRBD1 for D (5 bases). This chain's CDR3 is CASSLGQLDEKLFF. As DNA, the CDR3 is TGTGCCAGCAGCTTAGGACAGCTTGATGAAAAACTGTTTTTT.